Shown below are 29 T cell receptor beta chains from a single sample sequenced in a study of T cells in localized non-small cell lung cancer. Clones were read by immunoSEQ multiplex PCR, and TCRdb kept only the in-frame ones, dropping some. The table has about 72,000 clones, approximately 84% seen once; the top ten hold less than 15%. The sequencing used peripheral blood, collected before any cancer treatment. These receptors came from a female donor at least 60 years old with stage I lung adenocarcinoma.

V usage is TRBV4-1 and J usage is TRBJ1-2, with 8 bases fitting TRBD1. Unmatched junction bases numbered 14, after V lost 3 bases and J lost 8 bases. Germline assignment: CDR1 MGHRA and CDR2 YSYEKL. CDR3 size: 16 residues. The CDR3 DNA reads TGCGCCAGCAGCCAGGCCGGGACAGGAGAAAGTCGGGGCTACACCTTC. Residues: CASSQAGTGESRGYTF.

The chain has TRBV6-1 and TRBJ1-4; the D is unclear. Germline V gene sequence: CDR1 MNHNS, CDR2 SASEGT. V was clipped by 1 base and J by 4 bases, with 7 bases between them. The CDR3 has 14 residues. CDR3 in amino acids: CASSEGGRNEKLFF. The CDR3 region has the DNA TGTGCCAGCAGTGAAGGCGGGCGTAATGAAAAACTGTTTTTT.

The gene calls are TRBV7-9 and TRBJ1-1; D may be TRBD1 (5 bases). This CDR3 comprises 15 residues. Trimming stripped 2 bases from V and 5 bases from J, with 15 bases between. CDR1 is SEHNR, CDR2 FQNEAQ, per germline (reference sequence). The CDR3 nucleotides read TGTGCCAGCAGCTTAAAAAGGGGCGGGGGGACTGAAGCTTTCTTT. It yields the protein CASSLKRGGGTEAFF.

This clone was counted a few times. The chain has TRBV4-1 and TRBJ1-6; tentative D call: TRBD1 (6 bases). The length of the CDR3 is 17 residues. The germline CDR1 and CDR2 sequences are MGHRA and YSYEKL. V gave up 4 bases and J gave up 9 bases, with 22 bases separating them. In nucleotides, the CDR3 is TGCGCCAGCAGCCCCTTGGACAGCGTCGTCCGGCCTTCACCCCTCCACTTT. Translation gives CASSPLDSVVRPSPLHF.

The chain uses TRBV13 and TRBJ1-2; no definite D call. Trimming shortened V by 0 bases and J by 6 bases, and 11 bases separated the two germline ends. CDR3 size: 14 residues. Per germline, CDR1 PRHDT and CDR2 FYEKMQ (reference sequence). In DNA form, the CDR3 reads TGTGCCAGCAGCTTAGGTGCTCAGAAGGATGGCTACACCTTC. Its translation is CASSLGAQKDGYTF.

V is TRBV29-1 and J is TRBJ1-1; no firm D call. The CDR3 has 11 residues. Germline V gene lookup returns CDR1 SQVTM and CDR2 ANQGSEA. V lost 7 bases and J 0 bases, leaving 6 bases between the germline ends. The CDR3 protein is CSGRLNTEAFF. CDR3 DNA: TGCAGCGGCCGGTTGAACACTGAAGCTTTCTTT.

CDR3 sequence reads: CASSDLRASGNTIYF. The CDR3 bases are TGTGCCAGCAGTGATCTAAGGGCCTCTGGAAACACCATATATTTT. The chain has TRBV6-1 and TRBJ1-3; D is unresolved. Germline V lookup: CDR1 MNHNS, CDR2 SASEGT. The V gene lost 3 bases and the J gene lost 0 bases, with 9 bases spanning the gap. The CDR3 runs to 15 residues.

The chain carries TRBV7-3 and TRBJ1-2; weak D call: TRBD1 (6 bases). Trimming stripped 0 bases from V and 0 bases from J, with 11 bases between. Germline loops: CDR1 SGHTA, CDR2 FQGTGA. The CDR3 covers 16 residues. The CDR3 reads CASSLTGAGPNYGYTF. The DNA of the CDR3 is TGTGCCAGCAGCTTAACGGGGGCGGGACCTAACTATGGCTACACCTTC.

CDR3 nucleotides: TGTGCCACTAAGGGAGTACTAGGATTCTACAATGAGCAGTTCTTC. Its protein is CATKGVLGFYNEQFF. The rearrangement joins TRBV10-3 to TRBJ2-1; possible D gene TRBD2, 5 bases. V was shortened by 10 bases and J by 3 bases, with 19 bases between the two germline ends. The CDR3 contains 15 residues. Germline assignment: CDR1 ENHRY and CDR2 SYGVKD.

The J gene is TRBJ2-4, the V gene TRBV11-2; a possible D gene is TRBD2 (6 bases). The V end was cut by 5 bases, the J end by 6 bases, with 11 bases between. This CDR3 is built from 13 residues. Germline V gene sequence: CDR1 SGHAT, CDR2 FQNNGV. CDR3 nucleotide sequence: TGTGCCAGCAGCCTGTTTAGCGGAAACATTCAGTACTTC. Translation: CASSLFSGNIQYF.

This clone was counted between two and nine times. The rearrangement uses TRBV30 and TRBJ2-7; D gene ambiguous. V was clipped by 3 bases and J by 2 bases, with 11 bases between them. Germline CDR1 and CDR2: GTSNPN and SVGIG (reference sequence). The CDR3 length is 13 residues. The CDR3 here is CAWRSRLTYEQYF. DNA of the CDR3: TGTGCCTGGAGATCTCGTCTGACCTACGAGCAGTACTTC.

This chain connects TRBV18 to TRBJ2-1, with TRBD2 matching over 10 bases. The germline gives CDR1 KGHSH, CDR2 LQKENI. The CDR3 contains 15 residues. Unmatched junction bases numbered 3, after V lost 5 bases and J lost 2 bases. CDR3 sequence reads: CASSTGTSAYNEQFF. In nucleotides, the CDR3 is TGTGCCAGCTCAACTGGGACTAGCGCCTACAATGAGCAGTTCTTC.

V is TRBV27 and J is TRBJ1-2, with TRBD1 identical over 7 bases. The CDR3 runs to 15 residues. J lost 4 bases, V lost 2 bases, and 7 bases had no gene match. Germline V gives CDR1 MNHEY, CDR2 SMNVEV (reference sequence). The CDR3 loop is CASSLRRQGFYGYTF. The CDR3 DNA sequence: TGTGCCAGCAGTTTAAGGAGACAGGGCTTCTATGGCTACACCTTC.

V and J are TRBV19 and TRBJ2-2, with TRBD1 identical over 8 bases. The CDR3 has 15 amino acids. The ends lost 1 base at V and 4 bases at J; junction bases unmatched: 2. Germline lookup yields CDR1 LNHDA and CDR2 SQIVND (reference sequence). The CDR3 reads CASSIVQGATGELFF. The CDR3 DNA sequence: TGTGCCAGTAGTATAGTCCAGGGGGCCACCGGGGAGCTGTTTTTT.

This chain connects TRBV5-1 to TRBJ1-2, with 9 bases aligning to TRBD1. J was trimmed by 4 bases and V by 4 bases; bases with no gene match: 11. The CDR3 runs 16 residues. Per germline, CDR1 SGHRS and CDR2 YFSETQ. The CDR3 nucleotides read TGCGCCAGCAGCCCTGAGGTAACAGGGGGCGTCTATGGCTACACCTTC. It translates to CASSPEVTGGVYGYTF.

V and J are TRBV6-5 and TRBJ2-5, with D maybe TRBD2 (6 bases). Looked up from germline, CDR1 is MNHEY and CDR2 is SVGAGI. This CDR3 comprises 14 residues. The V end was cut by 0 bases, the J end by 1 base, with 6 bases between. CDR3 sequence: CASSYSSGQETQYF. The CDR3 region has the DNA TGTGCCAGCAGTTACTCTAGCGGCCAAGAGACCCAGTACTTC.

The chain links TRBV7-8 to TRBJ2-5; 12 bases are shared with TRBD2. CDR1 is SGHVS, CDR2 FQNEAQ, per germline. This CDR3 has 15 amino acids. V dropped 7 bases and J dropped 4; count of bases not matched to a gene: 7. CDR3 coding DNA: TGTGCCAGCATCATCGCGGGACTAGCGGGAGAGACCCAGTACTTC. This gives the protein CASIIAGLAGETQYF.

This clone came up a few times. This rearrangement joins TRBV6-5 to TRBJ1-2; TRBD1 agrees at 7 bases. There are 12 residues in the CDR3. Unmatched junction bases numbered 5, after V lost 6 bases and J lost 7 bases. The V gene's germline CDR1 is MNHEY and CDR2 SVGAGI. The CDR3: CASRGGNSGYTF. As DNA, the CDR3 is TGTGCCAGCAGAGGGGGCAACAGTGGCTACACCTTC.

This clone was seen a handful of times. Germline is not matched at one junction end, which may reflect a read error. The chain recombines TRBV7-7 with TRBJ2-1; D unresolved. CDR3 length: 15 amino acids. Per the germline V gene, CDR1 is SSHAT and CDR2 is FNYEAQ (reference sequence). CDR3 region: CASSPTTLRSAEQFF. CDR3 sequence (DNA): TGTGCTAGCAGCCCGACAACCCTAAGGAGCGCAGAGCAGTTCTTC.

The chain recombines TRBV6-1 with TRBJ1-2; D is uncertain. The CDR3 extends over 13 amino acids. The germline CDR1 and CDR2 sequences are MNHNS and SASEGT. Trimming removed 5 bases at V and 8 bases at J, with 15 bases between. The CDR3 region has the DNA TGTGCCAGCAGTAAGGGAAGGCTCGAGGGCTACACCTTC. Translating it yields CASSKGRLEGYTF.

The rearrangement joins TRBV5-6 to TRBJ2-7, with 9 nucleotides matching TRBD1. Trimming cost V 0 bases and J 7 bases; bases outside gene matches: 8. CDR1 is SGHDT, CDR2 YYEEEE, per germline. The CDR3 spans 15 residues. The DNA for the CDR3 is TGTGCCAGCAGCTTGGAAGGACAGGGGTTTGGGGAGCAGTACTTC. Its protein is CASSLEGQGFGEQYF.

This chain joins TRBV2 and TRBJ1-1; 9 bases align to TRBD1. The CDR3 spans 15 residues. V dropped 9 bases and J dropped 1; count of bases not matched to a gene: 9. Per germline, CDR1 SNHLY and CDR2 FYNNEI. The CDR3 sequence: CARRGWTGANTEAFF. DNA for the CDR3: TGTGCCAGGAGAGGGTGGACAGGGGCGAACACTGAAGCTTTCTTT.

In DNA form, the CDR3 reads TGTGCCAGCAGTGCTACAGGGTATGGCTACACCTTC. Its translation is CASSATGYGYTF. The chain couples TRBV2 to TRBJ1-2; D is possibly TRBD1 (6 bases). CDR1 is SNHLY and CDR2 is FYNNEI in the germline V gene. Trimming left V 4 bases short and J 5 bases short, with 8 bases between. There are 12 residues in the CDR3.

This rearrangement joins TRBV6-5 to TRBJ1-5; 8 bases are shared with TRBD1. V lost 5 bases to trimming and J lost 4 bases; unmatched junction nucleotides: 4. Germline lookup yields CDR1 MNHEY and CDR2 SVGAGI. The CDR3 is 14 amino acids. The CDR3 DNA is TGTGCCAGCAGTCAACAGGGGGGTAATCAGCCCCAGCATTTT. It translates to CASSQQGGNQPQHF.

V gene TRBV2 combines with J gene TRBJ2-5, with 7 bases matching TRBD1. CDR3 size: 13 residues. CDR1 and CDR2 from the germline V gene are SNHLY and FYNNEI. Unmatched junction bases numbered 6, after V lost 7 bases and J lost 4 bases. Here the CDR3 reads CASTKGAGETQYF. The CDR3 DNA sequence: TGTGCCAGCACTAAGGGGGCCGGAGAGACCCAGTACTTC.

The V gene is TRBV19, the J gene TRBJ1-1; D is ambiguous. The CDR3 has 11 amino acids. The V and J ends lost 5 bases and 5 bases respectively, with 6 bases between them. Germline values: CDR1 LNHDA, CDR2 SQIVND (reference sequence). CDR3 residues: CASSHTTEAFF. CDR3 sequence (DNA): TGTGCCAGTAGTCACACGACTGAAGCTTTCTTT.

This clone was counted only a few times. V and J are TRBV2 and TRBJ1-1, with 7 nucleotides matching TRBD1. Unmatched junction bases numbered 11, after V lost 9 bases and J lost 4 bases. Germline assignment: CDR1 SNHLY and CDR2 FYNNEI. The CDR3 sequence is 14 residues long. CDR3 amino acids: CASRGPETGTEAFF. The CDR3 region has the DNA TGTGCCAGTAGGGGGCCGGAGACCGGCACTGAAGCTTTCTTT.

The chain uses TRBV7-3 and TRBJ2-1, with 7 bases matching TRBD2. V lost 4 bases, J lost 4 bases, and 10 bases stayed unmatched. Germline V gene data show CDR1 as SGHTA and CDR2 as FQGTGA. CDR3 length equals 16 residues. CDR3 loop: CASSSNAAGLYNEQFF. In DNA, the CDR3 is TGTGCCAGCAGCTCCAATGCAGCGGGGCTATACAATGAGCAGTTCTTC.

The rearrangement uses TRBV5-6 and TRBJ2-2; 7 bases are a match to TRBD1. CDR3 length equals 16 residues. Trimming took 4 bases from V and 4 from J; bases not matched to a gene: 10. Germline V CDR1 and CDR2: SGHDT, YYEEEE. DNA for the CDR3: TGTGCCAGCAGCGTGCCGGGACAGCTCTTCACCGGGGAGCTGTTTTTT. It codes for CASSVPGQLFTGELFF.